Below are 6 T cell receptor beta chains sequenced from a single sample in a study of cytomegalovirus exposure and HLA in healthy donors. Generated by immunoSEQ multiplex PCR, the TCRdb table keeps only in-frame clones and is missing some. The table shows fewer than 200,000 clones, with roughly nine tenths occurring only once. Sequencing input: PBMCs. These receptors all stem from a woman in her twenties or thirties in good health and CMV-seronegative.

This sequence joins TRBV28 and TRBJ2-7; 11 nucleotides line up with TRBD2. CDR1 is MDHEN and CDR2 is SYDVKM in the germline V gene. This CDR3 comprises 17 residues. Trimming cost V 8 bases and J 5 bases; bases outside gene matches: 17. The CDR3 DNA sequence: TGTGCCAGCCCCCCCGCGGTAGCGGGAGGGCCCCTCGACGAGCAGTACTTC. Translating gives CASPPAVAGGPLDEQYF.

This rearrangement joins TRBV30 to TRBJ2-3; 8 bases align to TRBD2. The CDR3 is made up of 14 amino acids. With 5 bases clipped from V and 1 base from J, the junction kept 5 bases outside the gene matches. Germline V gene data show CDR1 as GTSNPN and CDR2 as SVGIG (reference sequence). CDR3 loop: CAWDSGSRTDTQYF. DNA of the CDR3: TGTGCCTGGGACAGCGGGAGCCGCACAGATACGCAGTATTTT.

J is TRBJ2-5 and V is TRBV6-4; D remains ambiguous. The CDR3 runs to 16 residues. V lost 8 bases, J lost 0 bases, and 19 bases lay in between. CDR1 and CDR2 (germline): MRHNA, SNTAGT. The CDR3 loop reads CASRKQWTRHQETQYF. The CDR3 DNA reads TGTGCCAGCCGTAAACAGTGGACGCGACACCAAGAGACCCAGTACTTC.

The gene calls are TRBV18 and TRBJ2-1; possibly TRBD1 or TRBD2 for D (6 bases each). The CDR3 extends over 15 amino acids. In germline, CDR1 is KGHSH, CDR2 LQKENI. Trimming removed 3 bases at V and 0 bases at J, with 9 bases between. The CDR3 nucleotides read TGTGCCAGCTCACCGGGGGGCTCCTCCTACAATGAGCAGTTCTTC. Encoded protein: CASSPGGSSYNEQFF.

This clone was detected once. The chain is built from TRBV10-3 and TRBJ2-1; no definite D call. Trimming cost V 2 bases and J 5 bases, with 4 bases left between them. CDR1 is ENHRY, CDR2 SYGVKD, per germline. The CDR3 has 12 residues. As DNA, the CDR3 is TGTGCCATCAGTGAGACTGACAATGAGCAGTTCTTC. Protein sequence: CAISETDNEQFF.

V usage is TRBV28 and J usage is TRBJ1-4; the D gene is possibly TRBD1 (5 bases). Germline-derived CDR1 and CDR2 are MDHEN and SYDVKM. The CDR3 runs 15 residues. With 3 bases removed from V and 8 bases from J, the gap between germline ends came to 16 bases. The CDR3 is CASSFARQMGEKLFF. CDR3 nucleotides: TGTGCCAGCAGTTTTGCAAGACAGATGGGGGAAAAACTGTTTTTT.